These 30 T cell receptor beta chains originate from one sample sequenced in a study of shared clonotypes between healthy human individuals. Here immunoSEQ multiplex PCR was the method, and the copy in TCRdb shows in-frame clones only, minus some. The sample records approximately 500,000 clones, about 96% being singletons. The specimen sequenced was naive CD4+ T cells sorted from blood. The subset denotes: CD45RA+ positively selected. The source is a woman aged 25 to 39 in good health.

CDR3 amino acids: CASSQRTGQYNEQFF. The DNA for the CDR3 is TGTGCCAGCAGCCAGAGGACAGGGCAATACAATGAGCAGTTCTTC. V gene TRBV13 combines with J gene TRBJ2-1; 8 bases match TRBD1. The V segment lost 5 bases and the J segment 4 bases; nucleotides outside the gene matches: 7. The CDR3 is 15 residues long. The germline CDR1 and CDR2 sequences are PRHDT and FYEKMQ (reference sequence).

This clone appeared once. The genes are TRBV29-1 and TRBJ2-5, with D uncertain. The germline V gene encodes CDR1 SQVTM and CDR2 ANQGSEA. This CDR3 spans 13 amino acids. The V and J ends lost 6 bases and 11 bases respectively, with 22 bases between them. Written as DNA, the CDR3 is TGCAGCGTACCCTTTCACAGCCCGTATGAGCAGTACTTC. Amino acid sequence: CSVPFHSPYEQYF.

The V call is TRBV6-5, the J call TRBJ1-2, with D unclear. The germline gives CDR1 MNHEY, CDR2 SVGAGI. V was trimmed by 3 bases and J by 5 bases, leaving 13 bases between them. The CDR3 sequence is 14 residues long. The chain's CDR3 is CASSYWGGEYGYTF. The DNA for the CDR3 is TGTGCCAGCAGTTATTGGGGTGGGGAGTATGGCTACACCTTC.

The rearrangement joins TRBV4-1 to TRBJ2-5; weak D call: TRBD1 (6 bases). The end of the DNA aligns better with TRBJ2-7, so the J call may be wrong. The CDR3 length is 17 residues. Per germline, CDR1 MGHRA and CDR2 YSYEKL. Here the CDR3 reads CASSQDLFRGIPYEQYF. The CDR3 DNA reads as TGCGCCAGCAGCCAAGATCTCTTCAGGGGAATTCCCTACGAGCAGTACTTC.

This chain joins TRBV4-1 and TRBJ1-1; D is unclear. CDR1 and CDR2 from the germline V gene are MGHRA and YSYEKL. Trimming stripped 3 bases from V and 3 bases from J, with 20 bases between. The CDR3 is 17 amino acids. CDR3: CASSQVDGGVLYTEAFF. The CDR3 nucleotides read TGCGCCAGCAGCCAGGTCGATGGTGGAGTTCTCTACACTGAAGCTTTCTTT.

V is TRBV28 and J is TRBJ1-1; D gene uncertain. V dropped 1 base and J dropped 11 bases, with 17 bases sitting between them. CDR1 is MDHEN, CDR2 SYDVKM, per germline. The CDR3 spans 14 residues. In nucleotides, the CDR3 is TGTGCCAGCAGTTTATCGGGCCACCCCGGTACGGCTTTCTTT. This codes for CASSLSGHPGTAFF.

The chain combines TRBV29-1 with TRBJ2-7, with 12 positions matching TRBD1. V was pared by 7 bases and J by 5 bases, with 9 bases of the junction left unmatched. The CDR3 consists of 14 residues. CDR1 is SQVTM, CDR2 ANQGSEA, per germline. CDR3 region: CSATGTGGSDEQYF. The CDR3 coding sequence is TGCAGCGCGACCGGGACAGGGGGCTCGGACGAGCAGTACTTC.

J is TRBJ2-7 and V is TRBV15, with 11 bases fitting TRBD2. This CDR3 contains 15 residues. Trimming removed 0 bases from V and 9 bases from J; junction bases left unmatched: 7. Germline CDR1 reads LNHNV; CDR2 reads YYDKDF (reference sequence). Here the CDR3 DNA reads TGTGCCACCAGCAGAGAAACTAGCGGGAGATCGGGGCAGTACTTC. The encoded protein is CATSRETSGRSGQYF.

The J gene is TRBJ2-6, the V gene TRBV7-6; D possibly uses TRBD1 or TRBD2 (5 bases each). This CDR3 contains 16 residues. V was shortened by 6 bases and J by 0 bases, with 12 bases between the two germline ends. Germline lookup yields CDR1 SGHVS and CDR2 FNYEAQ. The CDR3 loop is CASSPGTVSGANVLTF. The CDR3 DNA follows: TGTGCCAGCAGTCCCGGGACGGTCTCTGGGGCCAACGTCCTGACTTTC.

The chain carries TRBV29-1 and TRBJ2-3; D unclear. V was trimmed by 7 bases and J by 4 bases, leaving 18 bases between them. The CDR3 extends over 14 amino acids. Germline CDR1 reads SQVTM; CDR2 reads ANQGSEA. The CDR3 nucleotides are TGCAGCGGGGCAGGAAACCTTAAGCCAGATACGCAGTATTTT. Amino acid sequence: CSGAGNLKPDTQYF.

The chain links TRBV28 to TRBJ2-7, with no clear D. Per the germline V gene, CDR1 is MDHEN and CDR2 is SYDVKM. V lost 2 bases to trimming and J lost 2 bases, with 7 bases between them. The CDR3 runs to 13 residues. In DNA, the CDR3 is TGTGCCAGCAGTTTAGGGAAGGCCTACGAGCAGTACTTC. Amino acid sequence: CASSLGKAYEQYF.

The J gene is TRBJ1-5, the V gene TRBV28; D is undetermined. The V end was cut by 4 bases, the J end by 4 bases, with 8 bases between. Germline CDR1 MDHEN, CDR2 SYDVKM. This CDR3 is built from 13 residues. CDR3 residues: CASSSPLNQPQHF. The CDR3 nucleotides read TGTGCCAGCAGTTCCCCCCTAAATCAGCCCCAGCATTTT.

The gene calls are TRBV2 and TRBJ2-3; D not resolved. Germline V gives CDR1 SNHLY, CDR2 FYNNEI. The V gene lost 1 base and the J gene lost 7 bases, with 3 bases spanning the gap. The CDR3 is 11 amino acids. Written as DNA, the CDR3 is TGTGCCAGCAGTGAAGGACATACGCAGTATTTT. Its translation is CASSEGHTQYF.

The CDR3 coding sequence is TGTGCCAGCTCACTCGAGGACGGATCCTACGAGCAGTACTTC. Translation gives CASSLEDGSYEQYF. The gene calls are TRBV18 and TRBJ2-7; D uncertain. The germline V and J ends were trimmed by 4 bases and 1 base, with 11 bases remaining between them. From germline, CDR1 is KGHSH and CDR2 LQKENI. The CDR3 is made up of 14 amino acids.

This chain joins TRBV7-8 and TRBJ1-1; 8 nucleotides agree with TRBD1. Germline CDR1 reads SGHVS; CDR2 reads FQNEAQ. CDR3 length: 18 amino acids. V lost 0 bases, J lost 0 bases, and 9 bases stayed unmatched. CDR3 amino acids: CASSLAGRGRILNTEAFF. The CDR3 nucleotides read TGTGCCAGCAGCTTAGCCGGCAGGGGGCGTATTCTGAACACTGAAGCTTTCTTT.

This chain links TRBV5-1 with TRBJ2-5; 10 nucleotides agree with TRBD2. J gave up 11 bases and V 4 bases, and 14 bases lay outside the gene matches. This CDR3 has 15 residues. Looked up from germline, CDR1 is SGHRS and CDR2 is YFSETQ. Here the CDR3 DNA reads TGCGCCAGCAGCCTAGGACTAGCGGTACCTACTGAGCAGTACTTC. It encodes CASSLGLAVPTEQYF.

The count of this clone is one. V is TRBV27 and J is TRBJ1-1, with 12 bases lining up with TRBD1. CDR1 is MNHEY and CDR2 is SMNVEV in the germline V gene (reference sequence). Losses at the gene ends were 5 bases for V and 1 base for J; bases not matched to a gene: 5. The CDR3 has 16 residues. CDR3 nucleotide sequence: TGTGCCAGCAGTATGGGACAGGGGGCACGGAACACTGAAGCTTTCTTT. This codes for CASSMGQGARNTEAFF.

J is TRBJ2-1 and V is TRBV29-1, with 13 bases identical to TRBD2. With V trimmed by 6 bases and J by 6 bases, 8 bases remained unmatched. The CDR3 runs 15 residues. Germline V gene lookup returns CDR1 SQVTM and CDR2 ANQGSEA. CDR3 protein: CSVERLAGGSNEQFF. CDR3 DNA sequence: TGCAGCGTCGAGCGACTAGCGGGAGGTAGCAATGAGCAGTTCTTC.

V gene TRBV19 combines with J gene TRBJ2-7, with 10 nucleotides matching TRBD1. The V segment lost 5 bases and the J segment 4 bases; nucleotides outside the gene matches: 5. CDR1 is LNHDA, CDR2 SQIVND, per germline (reference sequence). The CDR3 runs to 14 residues. CDR3 coding DNA: TGTGCCAGTAGTGCTCGGGACAGGGGTTACGAGCAGTACTTC. Encoded protein: CASSARDRGYEQYF.

The chain has TRBV28 and TRBJ2-7; D unclear. V lost 3 bases and J lost 2, with 8 bases in between. The CDR3 consists of 13 residues. The germline gives CDR1 MDHEN, CDR2 SYDVKM. The DNA of the CDR3 is TGTGCCAGCAGTTTCAGCCAGACCTACGAGCAGTACTTC. This gives the protein CASSFSQTYEQYF.

V usage is TRBV19 and J usage is TRBJ2-3, with unresolved D. The CDR3 totals 16 residues. The V gene lost 4 bases and the J gene lost 0 bases, with 14 bases spanning the gap. Germline V gene sequence: CDR1 LNHDA, CDR2 SQIVND (reference sequence). The CDR3, as DNA: TGTGCCAGTAGTAGTGGACCGGCCTTTAGCACAGATACGCAGTATTTT. Encoded protein: CASSSGPAFSTDTQYF.

A single count supports this clone. This chain joins TRBV10-3 and TRBJ1-2, with D unresolved. CDR1 is ENHRY and CDR2 is SYGVKD in the germline V gene. This CDR3 has 14 residues. V lost 3 bases to trimming and J lost 2 bases, with 10 bases between them. In DNA form, the CDR3 reads TGTGCCATCAGTGAATTAGGTCAGAACTATGGCTACACCTTC. Translated, it gives CAISELGQNYGYTF.

The chain couples TRBV7-8 to TRBJ2-5; tentatively, D is TRBD2 (5 bases). V shed 6 bases and J shed 5 bases, with 7 bases lying between them. There are 11 residues in the CDR3. Looked up from germline, CDR1 is SGHVS and CDR2 is FQNEAQ. The CDR3 nucleotides are TGTGCCAGCAGTCGAGGGGAGACCCAGTACTTC. Its translation: CASSRGETQYF.

The sample holds one count of this clone. The chain is built from TRBV9 and TRBJ1-1, with D possibly being TRBD1 (5 bases). V lost 6 bases, J lost 11 bases, and 23 bases lay in between. Germline CDR1 reads SGDLS; CDR2 reads YYNGEE. CDR3 size: 14 residues. CDR3 region: CASNQIGGVGEAFF. For the CDR3, the DNA is TGTGCCAGCAACCAAATAGGAGGGGTAGGTGAGGCTTTCTTT.

The chain has TRBV4-1 and TRBJ2-1; no firm D call. The CDR3 length is 15 residues. Germline CDR1 and CDR2: MGHRA and YSYEKL. V was cut by 0 bases and J by 4 bases, with 10 bases left in between. The CDR3 reads CASSQDGQIYNEQFF. The CDR3 nucleotides read TGCGCCAGCAGCCAAGATGGGCAGATTTACAATGAGCAGTTCTTC.

This clone has just one count. The V gene is TRBV7-9, the J gene TRBJ2-5; 10 bases match TRBD1. V trimming: 1 base; J trimming: 2 bases; junction bases outside the gene matches: 4. The germline V gene encodes CDR1 SEHNR and CDR2 FQNEAQ (reference sequence). This CDR3 has 16 amino acids. The CDR3 spells CASSLGQGAGQETQYF. Here the CDR3 DNA reads TGTGCCAGCAGCTTAGGACAGGGGGCAGGGCAAGAGACCCAGTACTTC.

V usage is TRBV2 and J usage is TRBJ2-6, with D perhaps being TRBD1 or TRBD2 (6 bases each). The V end was cut by 8 bases, the J end by 1 base, with 24 bases between. In germline, CDR1 is SNHLY, CDR2 FYNNEI. The CDR3 contains 19 residues. The CDR3: CASEARGVLFGSGANVLTF. The CDR3 DNA follows: TGTGCCAGCGAGGCGAGGGGGGTCCTCTTCGGTTCTGGGGCCAACGTCCTGACTTTC.

The chain combines TRBV28 with TRBJ1-2, with TRBD1 matching 8 bases. This CDR3 has 13 amino acids. Germline assignment: CDR1 MDHEN and CDR2 SYDVKM. The junction had 9 bases not matched to a gene; V was cut back by 7 bases and J by 8 bases. The CDR3 here is CASITGQGEGYTF. CDR3 bases: TGTGCCAGCATCACTGGACAGGGTGAAGGCTACACCTTC.

The V and J genes are TRBV11-2 and TRBJ1-6, with D possibly matching TRBD1 (5 bases). V lost 0 bases and J lost 8, with 11 bases in between. The germline V gene encodes CDR1 SGHAT and CDR2 FQNNGV. The CDR3 sequence is 15 residues long. CDR3 bases: TGTGCCAGCAGCTTAGAGCCAGGGCGGGATTCACCCCTCCACTTT. It encodes CASSLEPGRDSPLHF.

This chain links TRBV6-4 with TRBJ2-2; 7 bases are a match to TRBD1. The germline V gene encodes CDR1 MRHNA and CDR2 SNTAGT. The CDR3 loop spans 14 amino acids. The CDR3 bases are TGTGCTTACTGGGACAGCGGCCAAACCGGGGAGCTGTTTTTT. Its translation is CAYWDSGQTGELFF.